This TCR beta chain is drawn from a study of blood T cell repertoires in COVID-19. Study summary: Samples representing acute and convalescent COVID-19 were sourced from the United States, Italy and Spain. Nucleic acid was either cDNA or gDNA, and it came from T cells, B-cell-depleted T cells, or PBMCs.

Original methodology: Estimation of nucleated cell counts was performed using reference gene primer amplification. Sequenced by immunoSEQ multiplex PCR; TCRdb stores in-frame clones only, minus some. The V and J calls and clone size are taken from that table; D and trimming were inferred from the DNA. The top ten hold over 8.5% of the sample, which has about 150,000 clones, around 79% seen once. The CDR3 totals 15 residues. Per the germline V gene, CDR1 is SGHNT and CDR2 is YENEEA. V lost 1 base, J lost 0 bases, and 10 bases lay in between. The clonotype was recovered from a man between 50 and 59 years old with active or convalescent COVID-19. The sequenced sample was peripheral blood. The chain combines TRBV11-3 with TRBJ2-7, with a possible D match to TRBD2 (5 bases). For the CDR3, the DNA is TGTGCCAGCAGCTTAGGTGGGAGCCGCTCCTACGAGCAGTACTTC. Its translation: CASSLGGSRSYEQYF.